This T cell receptor beta chain was obtained from a study of cytomegalovirus exposure and HLA in healthy donors. The CDR3 consists of 14 residues. Trimming removed 8 bases from V and 3 bases from J; junction bases left unmatched: 6. Germline assignment: CDR1 MNHNS and CDR2 SASEGT. Donors were nominally healthy when sampled, though unrecorded immune exposures were likely. PCR primers comprised 60 Vbeta and 13 Jbeta primers. Some clones are missing from TCRdb's copy, which holds only in-frame ones; the method was immunoSEQ multiplex PCR. The table shows around 200,000 clones, with roughly four fifths occurring only once.

The rearrangement links TRBV6-1 to TRBJ2-2, with 7 bases matching TRBD1. Sequenced material: PBMCs. The receptor's source is a woman between 50 and 59 years old in good health and CMV-seropositive. The CDR3 spells CASHRGRDTGELFF. Here the CDR3 DNA reads TGTGCCAGCCACAGGGGTAGGGACACCGGGGAGCTGTTTTTT.